This TCR beta chain was obtained from a study of human T cells and chemical hapten exposure. Turning to the study itself: Small differences in pooled library volume mainly drove the variation in TCR yields per sample. General study results and limits: TCRs exceeding a frequency of 1 in 1000 stayed unchanged under DPC sensitization.

The time point: pre-sensitization, week 0. Indicated treatment: therapeutic diphenylcyclopropenone sensitization with weekly scalp DPC. This clonotype has ten or more counts. Its antigen is unknown. TCRdb itself ran the RACE reads through MiXCR, one entry per CDR3 protein. Of around 300,000 distinct CDR3 sequences in the sample, 4.5% to 7% were seen once. This CDR3 has 13 residues. Germline CDR1 is SGHTA and CDR2 is FQGNSA. Trimming stripped 3 bases from V and 2 bases from J, with 7 bases between. The source was whole blood, collected in connection with sensitization to the hapten diphenylcyclopropenone (DPC). The sequence was obtained from a young woman with alopecia areata. Some clones in this sample may be carry-over from other donors' samples. The gene calls are TRBV7-2 and TRBJ1-1; D gene uncertain. CDR3 coding DNA: TGTGCCAGCAGCTTTTCTCAAAACACTGAAGCTTTCTTT. This encodes CASSFSQNTEAFF. Full variable domain (remainder filled in from reference TRBV7-2 and TRBJ1-1): GAGVSQSPSNKVTEKGKDVELRCDPISGHTALYWYRQSLGQGLEFLIYFQGNSAPDKSGLPSDRFSAERTGGSVSTLTIQRTQQEDSAVYLCASSFSQNTEAFFGQGTRLTVV.